This is a list of T cell receptor beta chains from one sample in a study of shared T cell receptors in the human thymus. Some clones are missing from TCRdb's copy, which holds only in-frame ones; the method was immunoSEQ multiplex PCR. This sample carries more than 550,000 clones, roughly 85% of them seen once, and the ten largest clones take 0.008% to 0.011%. These sequences were also reported in another study, on human thymus T cells.

The sample taken for sequencing was thymocytes. These receptors were obtained from a girl in the first two years of life with a congenital heart defect. Each CDR3 is given with its conserved first and last residue. D genes are given only for firm matches. For some rows the clone size is stated as once, few or many, or as a class when expanded; others skip it.

d_call j_call v_call clone_size cdr3_aa cdr3_nt
TRBD2 TRBJ2-1 TRBV5-1 once CASSFGAGTKDNEQFF TGCGCCAGCAGCTTTGGAGCGGGGACCAAGGACAATGAGCAGTTCTTC
NA TRBJ1-2 TRBV19 NA CASPTEGQTLANYGYTF TGTGCCAGTCCGACTGAAGGCCAGACGCTAGCTAACTATGGCTACACCTTC
NA TRBJ2-1 TRBV20-1 NA CSANLEAEQFF TGCAGTGCTAACCTAGAGGCTGAGCAGTTCTTC
NA TRBJ1-1 TRBV9 few CASSVWREGTEAFF TGTGCCAGCAGCGTGTGGCGAGAGGGCACTGAAGCTTTCTTT
NA TRBJ2-2 TRBV28 few CASSRQGNTGELFF TGTGCCAGCAGTAGGCAGGGAAACACCGGGGAGCTGTTTTTT
TRBD1 TRBJ1-5 TRBV4-1 once CASSPSNATTGNNQPQHF TGCGCCAGCAGCCCCAGCAACGCGACGACAGGGAATAATCAGCCCCAGCATTTT
TRBD2 TRBJ2-1 TRBV7-9 once CASSPTTSGGDTYNEQFF TGTGCCAGCAGTCCCACGACTAGCGGGGGGGATACCTACAATGAGCAGTTCTTC
TRBD2 TRBJ2-5 TRBV2 NA CASIRLADTGETQYF TGTGCCAGCATCCGTCTAGCGGACACCGGGGAGACCCAGTACTTC
NA TRBJ1-3 TRBV6-6 NA CASSYRGGSGNTIYF TGTGCCAGCAGTTACCGTGGAGGCTCTGGAAACACCATATATTTT
NA TRBJ2-7 TRBV6-5 NA CASSLKRGYEQYF TGTGCCAGCAGTCTGAAAAGGGGCTACGAGCAGTACTTC
NA TRBJ1-1 TRBV5-4 NA CASSLGGTGGYPNTEAFF TGTGCCAGCAGCTTGGGGGGAACGGGGGGTTACCCGAACACTGAAGCTTTCTTT
NA TRBJ1-1 TRBV7-9 NA CASSLSAEAFF TGTGCCAGCAGCTTATCAGCTGAAGCTTTCTTT
NA TRBJ2-7 TRBV7-8 NA CASSSRGRHNHYEQYF TGTGCCAGCAGCTCCAGAGGTCGGCATAACCACTACGAGCAGTACTTC
NA TRBJ1-4 TRBV5-1 NA CASRFEQTTNEKLFF TGCGCCAGCAGGTTTGAACAGACAACTAATGAAAAACTGTTTTTT
TRBD1 TRBJ2-7 TRBV5-1 few CASSWDPRQGCNEQYF TGCGCCAGCAGCTGGGACCCCAGACAGGGTTGTAACGAGCAGTACTTC
TRBD1 TRBJ1-2 TRBV10-3 NA CAISTTGTGALISYGYTF TGTGCCATCAGTACTACCGGGACAGGGGCCCTTATCTCCTATGGCTACACCTTC
NA TRBJ1-1 TRBV6-5 NA CASSYSVLPEAFF TGTGCCAGCAGTTATTCTGTTCTCCCGGAGGCTTTCTTT
TRBD1 TRBJ2-7 TRBV6-1 NA CASSLGVGQRSEQYF TGTGCCAGCAGTCTGGGTGTGGGACAGCGGAGCGAGCAGTACTTC
TRBD1 TRBJ1-5 TRBV2 few CASTPHRGPQPQHF TGTGCCAGCACTCCTCACAGGGGGCCTCAGCCCCAGCATTTT
TRBD1 TRBJ1-2 TRBV27 few CASSLTGGLIDGYTF TGTGCCAGCAGTTTGACAGGGGGCCTAATAGATGGCTACACCTTC
TRBD1 TRBJ2-3 TRBV4-1 few CASSQGGQQNTDTQYF TGCGCCAGCAGCCAAGGGGGACAGCAAAACACAGATACGCAGTATTTT
NA TRBJ1-2 TRBV20-1 NA CSARDSQYTF TGCAGTGCTAGAGATTCGCAGTACACCTTC
NA TRBJ2-3 TRBV5-6 NA CASSLARTQYF TGTGCCAGCAGCTTGGCCAGGACGCAGTATTTT
TRBD1 TRBJ2-2 TRBV4-1 few CASSQNPRDRGHSTGELFF TGCGCCAGCAGCCAGAACCCTCGGGACAGGGGGCATAGCACCGGGGAGCTGTTTTTT
TRBD1 TRBJ1-2 TRBV4-2 NA CASSQEDQGGAYGYTF TGTGCCAGCAGCCAAGAAGACCAGGGGGGAGCATATGGCTACACCTTC
NA TRBJ2-2 TRBV28 NA CASPSRQNTGELFF TGTGCCAGCCCTTCGCGGCAGAACACCGGGGAGCTGTTTTTT
NA TRBJ1-1 TRBV7-9 NA CASSPSTGGEAFF TGTGCCAGCAGTCCTTCGACAGGAGGTGAAGCTTTCTTT
TRBD1 TRBJ1-2 TRBV2 NA CASSEFREDRANSYGYTF TGTGCCAGCAGTGAATTCCGGGAGGACAGGGCCAATTCCTATGGCTACACCTTC
TRBD1 TRBJ1-2 TRBV4-3 NA CASSQDRDRVFWHYGYTF TGCGCCAGCAGCCAAGATCGGGACAGGGTCTTTTGGCACTATGGCTACACCTTC
NA TRBJ1-4 TRBV5-1 NA CASSFTELATNEKLFF TGCGCCAGCAGCTTCACGGAGCTTGCAACTAATGAAAAACTGTTTTTT
NA TRBJ2-1 TRBV11-2 few CASSSRGQRTWGYNEQFF TGTGCCAGCAGCTCGCGGGGCCAGCGAACTTGGGGCTACAATGAGCAGTTCTTC
TRBD2 TRBJ2-7 TRBV2 NA CASSVKRGGPKTPYEQYF TGTGCCAGCAGTGTTAAGCGGGGGGGCCCCAAAACTCCCTACGAGCAGTACTTC
TRBD2 TRBJ2-1 TRBV4-1 once CASSQDGGSGGSYNEQFF TGCGCCAGCAGCCAAGATGGTGGTAGCGGGGGGTCCTACAATGAGCAGTTCTTC
NA TRBJ1-1 TRBV5-1 NA CASSSLGPNTEAFF TGCGCCAGCAGCTCACTAGGGCCGAACACTGAAGCTTTCTTT
NA TRBJ1-2 TRBV7-2 once CASSLWLEGSGGYGYTF TGTGCCAGCAGCTTATGGTTAGAGGGCTCGGGGGGCTATGGCTACACCTTC
NA TRBJ2-7 TRBV5-6 few CASRSSRKAYEQYF TGTGCCAGCAGGTCGAGCAGGAAAGCCTACGAGCAGTACTTC
TRBD1 TRBJ1-6 TRBV4-2 NA CASSQDLYRGQGSNSPLHF TGTGCCAGCAGCCAAGATCTTTATCGCGGACAGGGAAGTAATTCACCCCTCCACTTT
NA TRBJ1-2 TRBV5-5 NA CASSLFLRAGDGYTF TGTGCCAGCAGCTTGTTCCTCAGGGCAGGGGATGGCTACACCTTC
NA TRBJ1-1 TRBV27 NA CASSCRGAEAFF TGTGCCAGCAGTTGTAGAGGAGCTGAAGCTTTCTTT
NA TRBJ2-7 TRBV30 NA CAWMRRGEQYF TGTGCCTGGATGAGAAGGGGTGAGCAGTACTTC
NA TRBJ1-4 TRBV28 once CASSLSRWTAVVEKLFF TGTGCCAGCAGTTTATCACGGTGGACAGCTGTAGTGGAAAAACTGTTTTTT
NA TRBJ1-4 TRBV4-2 NA CASSQEGVRHEKLFF TGTGCCAGCAGCCAGGAGGGAGTTCGGCATGAAAAACTGTTTTTT
NA TRBJ1-2 TRBV10-1 few CASRRSYGYTF TGCGCCAGCCGACGGAGCTATGGCTACACCTTC
NA TRBJ2-3 TRBV5-4 NA CASSLAWGGASTQYF TGTGCCAGCAGCTTGGCCTGGGGGGGCGCAAGCACGCAGTATTTT
TRBD2 TRBJ2-5 TRBV28 once CASTRGGSLGVTQYF TGTGCCAGCACCCGGGGGGGGTCCCTGGGGGTGACCCAGTACTTC
NA TRBJ1-6 TRBV11-2 once CASSLDLSPHNSPLHF TGTGCCAGCAGCTTAGATCTTAGCCCCCATAATTCACCCCTCCACTTT